The sequence of this T cell receptor (beta chain) was determined in a study of blood T cell repertoires in COVID-19. Participants had their cohort set by participant-reported clinical history. As regards this clone: Other DNA sequences in this sample translate to the same CDR3.

There are 11 residues in the CDR3. V shed 4 bases and J shed 2 bases, with 3 bases lying between them. Looked up from germline, CDR1 is SGHTA and CDR2 is FQGNSA. TCRdb's copy holds only in-frame clones and misses some; the assay was immunoSEQ multiplex PCR. This table holds 200,000 to 250,000 clones, approximately 81% found once. The sequencing sample was made of PBMCs or T cells enriched from blood (not recorded which). V usage is TRBV7-2 and J usage is TRBJ2-7; no firm D call. The source of this sequence is a woman aged 45-59 years with acute COVID-19. The CDR3 here is CASSSAYEQYF. The CDR3 region has the DNA TGTGCCAGCAGCTCCGCCTACGAGCAGTACTTC.